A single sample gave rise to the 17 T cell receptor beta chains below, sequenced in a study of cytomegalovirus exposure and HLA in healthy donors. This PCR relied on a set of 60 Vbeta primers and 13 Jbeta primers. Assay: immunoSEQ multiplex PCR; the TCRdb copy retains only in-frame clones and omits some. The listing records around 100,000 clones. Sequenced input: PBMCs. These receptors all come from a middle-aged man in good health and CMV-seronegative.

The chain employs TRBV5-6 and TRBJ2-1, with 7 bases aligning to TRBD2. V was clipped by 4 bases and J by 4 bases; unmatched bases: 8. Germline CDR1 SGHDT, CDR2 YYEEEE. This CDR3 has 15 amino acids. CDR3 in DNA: TGTGCCAGCAGCACGCTGCCTAGCGGATACAATGAGCAGTTCTTC. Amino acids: CASSTLPSGYNEQFF.

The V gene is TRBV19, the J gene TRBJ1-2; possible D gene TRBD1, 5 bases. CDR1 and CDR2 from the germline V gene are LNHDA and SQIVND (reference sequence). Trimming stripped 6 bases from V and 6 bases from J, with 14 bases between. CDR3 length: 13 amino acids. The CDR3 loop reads CASSQIGGDGYTF. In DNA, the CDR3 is TGTGCCAGTAGCCAAATAGGAGGGGATGGCTACACCTTC.

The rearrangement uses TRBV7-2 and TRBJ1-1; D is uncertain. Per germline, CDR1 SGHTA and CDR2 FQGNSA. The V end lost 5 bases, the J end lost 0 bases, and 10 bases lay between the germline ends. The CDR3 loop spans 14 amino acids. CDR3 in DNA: TGTGCCAGCAGCGCAGGACTGATGAACACTGAAGCTTTCTTT. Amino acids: CASSAGLMNTEAFF.

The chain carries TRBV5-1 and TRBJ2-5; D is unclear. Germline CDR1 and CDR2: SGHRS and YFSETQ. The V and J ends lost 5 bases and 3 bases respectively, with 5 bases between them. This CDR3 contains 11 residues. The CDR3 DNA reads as TGCGCCAGCAGTCGAGAAGAGACCCAGTACTTC. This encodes CASSREETQYF.

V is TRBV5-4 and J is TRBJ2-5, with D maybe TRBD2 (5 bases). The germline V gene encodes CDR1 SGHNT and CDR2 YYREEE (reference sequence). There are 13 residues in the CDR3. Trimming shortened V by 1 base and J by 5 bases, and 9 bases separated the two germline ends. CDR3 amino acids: CASSLPQRETQYF. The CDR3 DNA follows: TGTGCCAGCAGCTTGCCCCAGCGGGAGACCCAGTACTTC.

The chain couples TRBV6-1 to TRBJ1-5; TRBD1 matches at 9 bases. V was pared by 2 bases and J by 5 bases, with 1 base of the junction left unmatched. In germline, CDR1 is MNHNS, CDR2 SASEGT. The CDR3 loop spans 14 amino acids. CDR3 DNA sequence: TGTGCCAGCAGTGAAACAGGGGGCGATCAGCCCCAGCATTTT. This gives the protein CASSETGGDQPQHF.

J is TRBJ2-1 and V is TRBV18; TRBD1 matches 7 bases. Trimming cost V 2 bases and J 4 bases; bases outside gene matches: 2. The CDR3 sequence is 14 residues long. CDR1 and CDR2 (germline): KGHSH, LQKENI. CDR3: CASSPSQGYNEQFF. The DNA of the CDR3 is TGTGCCAGCTCACCATCACAGGGGTACAATGAGCAGTTCTTC. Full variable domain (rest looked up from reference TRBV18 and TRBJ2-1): NAGVMQNPRHLVRRRGQEARLRCSPMKGHSHVYWYRQLPEEGLKFMVYLQKENIIDESGMPKERFSAEFPKEGPSILRIQQVVRGDSAAYFCASSPSQGYNEQFFGPGTRLTVL.

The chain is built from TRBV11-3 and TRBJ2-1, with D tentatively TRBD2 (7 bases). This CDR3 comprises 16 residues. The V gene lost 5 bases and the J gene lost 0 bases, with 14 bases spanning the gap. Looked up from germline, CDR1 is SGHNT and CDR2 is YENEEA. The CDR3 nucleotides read TGTGCCAGCAGCCCCACAGGGAGGGACTCCTACAATGAGCAGTTCTTC. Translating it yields CASSPTGRDSYNEQFF.

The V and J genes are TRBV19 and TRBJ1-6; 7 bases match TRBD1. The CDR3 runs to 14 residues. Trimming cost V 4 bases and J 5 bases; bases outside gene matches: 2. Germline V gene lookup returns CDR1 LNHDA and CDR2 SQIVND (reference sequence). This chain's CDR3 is CASSTTGNNSPLHF. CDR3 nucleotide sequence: TGTGCCAGTAGTACGACAGGGAATAATTCACCCCTCCACTTT.

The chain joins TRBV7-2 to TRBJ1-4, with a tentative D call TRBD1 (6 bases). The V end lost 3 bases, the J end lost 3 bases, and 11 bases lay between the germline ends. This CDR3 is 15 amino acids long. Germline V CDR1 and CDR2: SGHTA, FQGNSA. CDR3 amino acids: CASSFTGSANEKLFF. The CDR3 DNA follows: TGTGCCAGCAGCTTTACAGGGTCGGCTAATGAAAAACTGTTTTTT.

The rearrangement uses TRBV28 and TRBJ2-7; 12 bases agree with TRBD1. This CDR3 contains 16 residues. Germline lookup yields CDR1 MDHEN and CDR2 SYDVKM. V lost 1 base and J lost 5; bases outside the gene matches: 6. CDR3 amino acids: CASSLSLGQGADEQYF. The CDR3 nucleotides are TGTGCCAGCAGTTTATCCCTGGGACAGGGGGCCGACGAGCAGTACTTC.

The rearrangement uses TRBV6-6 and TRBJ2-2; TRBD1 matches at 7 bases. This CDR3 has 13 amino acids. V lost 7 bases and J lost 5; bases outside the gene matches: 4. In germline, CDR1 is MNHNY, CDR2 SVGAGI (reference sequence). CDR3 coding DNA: TGTGCCAGCATCATACAGGGGACCGGGGAGCTGTTTTTT. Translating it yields CASIIQGTGELFF.

This chain's CDR3 is CASSPSFNEQFF. CDR3 in DNA: TGTGCCAGCAGCCCTAGTTTCAATGAGCAGTTCTTC. The chain couples TRBV9 to TRBJ2-1; D is unclear. V dropped 4 bases and J dropped 6 bases, with 8 bases sitting between them. The germline gives CDR1 SGDLS, CDR2 YYNGEE. The CDR3 length is 12 residues.

The CDR3 DNA sequence: TGTGCCACCAGCACCCCATCAACTAGAAGCACAGATACGCAGTATTTT. Amino acid sequence: CATSTPSTRSTDTQYF. The chain is built from TRBV15 and TRBJ2-3; tentatively, D is TRBD2 (5 bases). Trimming took 4 bases from V and 0 from J, leaving 14 bases between them. The germline V gene encodes CDR1 LNHNV and CDR2 YYDKDF (reference sequence). CDR3 length equals 16 residues.

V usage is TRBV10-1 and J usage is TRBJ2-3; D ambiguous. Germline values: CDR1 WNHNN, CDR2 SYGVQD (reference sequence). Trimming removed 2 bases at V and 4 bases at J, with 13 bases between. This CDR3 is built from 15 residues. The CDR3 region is CASSENAGISDTQYF. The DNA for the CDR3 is TGCGCCAGCAGTGAGAACGCAGGTATTTCAGATACGCAGTATTTT.

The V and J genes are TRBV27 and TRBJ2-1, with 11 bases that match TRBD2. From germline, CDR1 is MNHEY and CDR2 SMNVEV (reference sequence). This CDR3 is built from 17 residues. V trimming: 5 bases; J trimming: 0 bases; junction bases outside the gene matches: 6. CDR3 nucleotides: TGTGCCAGCAGTCCCCGACTAGCGGGGAGCTCCTACAATGAGCAGTTCTTC. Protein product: CASSPRLAGSSYNEQFF.

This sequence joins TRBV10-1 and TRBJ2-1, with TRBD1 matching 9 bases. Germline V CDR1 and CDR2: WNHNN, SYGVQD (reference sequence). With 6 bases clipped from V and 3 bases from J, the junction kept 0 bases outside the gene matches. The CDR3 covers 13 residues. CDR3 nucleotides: TGCGCCAGCAGGACAGGGGGCTACAATGAGCAGTTCTTC. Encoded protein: CASRTGGYNEQFF.